This record looks at one T cell receptor beta chain sequence and its context. Its antigen remains unknown. These data are taken from a study of T cells in localized non-small cell lung cancer. Broader study findings: Higher T cell density in the blood was associated with longer overall survival, whereas higher adjacent-lung clonality associated with shorter survival. Because only a single region of the tumor was sequenced, heterogeneity remains possible. T cell clonality was highest in uninvolved adjacent lung, above tumor. Across samples, adjacent lung featured a median around 60 of the top 100 tumor clones.

J was trimmed by 5 bases and V by 5 bases; bases with no gene match: 5. Germline V CDR1 and CDR2: MGHDK, SYGVNS. This CDR3 has 15 amino acids. Some clones are missing from TCRdb's copy, which holds only in-frame ones; the method was immunoSEQ multiplex PCR. The sample comprises about 16,000 clones, around 89% of which are singletons, and approximately 4% rests with the top ten. The sample consisted of peripheral blood, taken before any cancer treatment. The chain carries TRBV25-1 and TRBJ2-2; 10 bases line up with TRBD2. The clonotype originates from a male donor at least 60 years old with stage II squamous cell lung carcinoma. The CDR3 sequence is CASSPSSGSTGELFF. For the CDR3, the DNA is TGTGCCAGCAGTCCCTCTAGCGGGAGTACCGGGGAGCTGTTTTTT.